This T cell receptor (beta chain) is drawn from a study of T-cell memory formation after mild COVID-19. Across the whole study: Clustering of TCRs was largely donor specific. Study findings and constraints: Contracting clones from day 15 to 85 had balanced CD4/CD8; later expanders favoured CD4+. Some SARS-CoV-2-responding clones were already detected in memory before infection.

TCRalpha and TCRbeta libraries used 5'RACE with constant-segment primers and UMIs. Using its own MiXCR run on the 5' RACE reads, TCRdb lists one record per CDR3 protein. This table holds a few hundred thousand distinct CDR3 sequences, about a sixth found once. As to this clonotype: Its antigen is not known.

Germline V gene sequence: CDR1 LGHNA, CDR2 YNFKEQ. The length of the CDR3 is 15 residues. Trimming took 0 bases from V and 8 from J, leaving 11 bases between them. Sequenced material: PBMCs or a T cell subset sorted from them (not recorded which). V gene TRBV4-2 combines with J gene TRBJ1-6, with a possible D match to TRBD1 (6 bases). This TCR was sampled from a man aged 18-30 years who had mild COVID-19 (a few samples of this study predate the infection). Cell type and time point are not known. The CDR3 loop reads CASSQEAGEDSPLHF. CDR3 in DNA: TGTGCCAGCAGCCAAGAGGCAGGGGAGGATTCACCCCTCCACTTT.